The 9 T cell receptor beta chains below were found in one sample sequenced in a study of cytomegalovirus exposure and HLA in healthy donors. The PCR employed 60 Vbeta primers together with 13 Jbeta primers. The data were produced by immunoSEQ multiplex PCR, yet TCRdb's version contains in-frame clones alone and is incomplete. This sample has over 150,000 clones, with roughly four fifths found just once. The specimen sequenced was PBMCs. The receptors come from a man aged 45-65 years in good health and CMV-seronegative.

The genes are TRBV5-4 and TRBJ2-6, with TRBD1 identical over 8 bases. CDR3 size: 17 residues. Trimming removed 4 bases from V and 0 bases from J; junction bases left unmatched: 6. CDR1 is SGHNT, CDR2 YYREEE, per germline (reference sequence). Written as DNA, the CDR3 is TGTGCCAGCAGCAGAGGACAGGGAAACTCTGGGGCCAACGTCCTGACTTTC. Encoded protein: CASSRGQGNSGANVLTF.

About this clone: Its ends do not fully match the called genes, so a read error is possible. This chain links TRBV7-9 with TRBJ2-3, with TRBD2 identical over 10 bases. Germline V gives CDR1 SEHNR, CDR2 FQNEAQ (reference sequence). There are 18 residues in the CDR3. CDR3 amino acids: CSSSRWTSGLTSTDTQYF. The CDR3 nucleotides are TGTTCCAGCAGCCGCTGGACTAGCGGACTAACTAGCACAGATACGCAGTATTTT.

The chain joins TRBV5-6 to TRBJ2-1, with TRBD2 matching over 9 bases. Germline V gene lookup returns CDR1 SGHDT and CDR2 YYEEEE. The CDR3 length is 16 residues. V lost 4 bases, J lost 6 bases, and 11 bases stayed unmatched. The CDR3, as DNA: TGTGCCAGCAGCCCCCGGAGCGGGGGGACCACCAATGAGCAGTTCTTC. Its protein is CASSPRSGGTTNEQFF.

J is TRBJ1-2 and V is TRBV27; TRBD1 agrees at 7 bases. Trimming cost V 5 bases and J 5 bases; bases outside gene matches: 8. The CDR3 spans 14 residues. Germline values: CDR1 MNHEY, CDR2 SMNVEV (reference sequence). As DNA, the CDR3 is TGTGCCAGCAGTCCACCGGGACAGAAATATGGCTACACCTTC. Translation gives CASSPPGQKYGYTF.

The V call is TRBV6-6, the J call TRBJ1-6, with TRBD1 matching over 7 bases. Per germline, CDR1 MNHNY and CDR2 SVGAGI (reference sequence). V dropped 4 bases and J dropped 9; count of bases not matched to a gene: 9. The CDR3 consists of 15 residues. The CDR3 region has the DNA TGTGCCAGCAGTTCGGAGACAGGGCCCTTTTCACCCCTCCACTTT. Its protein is CASSSETGPFSPLHF.

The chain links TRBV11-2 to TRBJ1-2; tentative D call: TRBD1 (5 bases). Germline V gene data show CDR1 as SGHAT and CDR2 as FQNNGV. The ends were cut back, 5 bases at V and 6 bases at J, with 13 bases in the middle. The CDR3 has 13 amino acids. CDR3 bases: TGTGCCAGCAGCGGCAGGGAAAGTGATGGCTACACCTTC. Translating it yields CASSGRESDGYTF.

The CDR3 DNA reads as TGTGCCAGCAGCTCCGGGACAGGGGCTGGAAACACCATATATTTT. Translation: CASSSGTGAGNTIYF. The chain is built from TRBV7-9 and TRBJ1-3, with TRBD1 matching 10 bases. There are 15 residues in the CDR3. Germline CDR1 and CDR2: SEHNR and FQNEAQ (reference sequence). Unmatched junction bases numbered 2, after V lost 4 bases and J lost 2 bases.

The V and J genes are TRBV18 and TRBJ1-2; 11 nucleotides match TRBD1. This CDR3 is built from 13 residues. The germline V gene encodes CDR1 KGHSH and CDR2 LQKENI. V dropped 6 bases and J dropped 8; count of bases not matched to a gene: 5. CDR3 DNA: TGTGCCAGCTCCCCGGACAGGGGGCTCGGCTACACCTTC. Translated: CASSPDRGLGYTF.

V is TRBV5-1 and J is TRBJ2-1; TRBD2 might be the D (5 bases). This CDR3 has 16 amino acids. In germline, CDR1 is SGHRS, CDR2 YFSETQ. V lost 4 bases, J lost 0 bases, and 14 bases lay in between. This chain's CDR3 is CASSPSLAYSYNEQFF. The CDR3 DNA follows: TGCGCCAGCAGCCCGTCCCTAGCTTACTCCTACAATGAGCAGTTCTTC.